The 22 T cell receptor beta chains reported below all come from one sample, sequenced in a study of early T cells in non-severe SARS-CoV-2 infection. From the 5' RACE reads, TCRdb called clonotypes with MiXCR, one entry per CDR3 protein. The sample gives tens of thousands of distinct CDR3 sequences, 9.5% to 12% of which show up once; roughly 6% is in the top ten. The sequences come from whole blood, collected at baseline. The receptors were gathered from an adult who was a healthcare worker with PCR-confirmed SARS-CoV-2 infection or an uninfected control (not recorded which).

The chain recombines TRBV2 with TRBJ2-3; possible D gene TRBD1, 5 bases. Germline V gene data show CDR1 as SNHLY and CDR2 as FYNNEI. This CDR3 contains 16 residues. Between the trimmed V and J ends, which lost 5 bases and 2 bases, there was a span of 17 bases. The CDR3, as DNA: TGTGCCAGCAGTTCCCCAGGGCTTAGGTCCACAGATACGCAGTATTTT. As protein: CASSSPGLRSTDTQYF.

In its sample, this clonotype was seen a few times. CDR3 region: CARGREDSLYEQYF. DNA for the CDR3: TGTGCCAGAGGGAGGGAGGACAGCCTCTACGAGCAGTACTTC. This chain uses TRBV2 with TRBJ2-7; maybe TRBD2 (7 bases). Germline V gene lookup returns CDR1 SNHLY and CDR2 FYNNEI. This CDR3 spans 14 amino acids. Deletions cut 9 bases from V and 3 bases from J, with 18 bases between.

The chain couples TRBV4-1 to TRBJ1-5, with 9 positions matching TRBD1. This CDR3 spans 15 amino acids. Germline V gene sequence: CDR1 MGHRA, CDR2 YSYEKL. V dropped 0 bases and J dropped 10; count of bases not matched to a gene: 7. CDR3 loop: CASSQDPGQGLPQHF. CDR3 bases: TGCGCCAGCAGCCAAGACCCGGGACAGGGATTACCCCAGCATTTT.

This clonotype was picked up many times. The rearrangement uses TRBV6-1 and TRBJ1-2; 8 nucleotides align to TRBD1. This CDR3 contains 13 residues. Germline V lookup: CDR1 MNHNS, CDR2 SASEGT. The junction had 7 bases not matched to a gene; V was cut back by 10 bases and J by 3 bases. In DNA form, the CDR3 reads TGTGCCATCCTGACAGGGGCGGACTATGGCTACACCTTC. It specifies CAILTGADYGYTF.

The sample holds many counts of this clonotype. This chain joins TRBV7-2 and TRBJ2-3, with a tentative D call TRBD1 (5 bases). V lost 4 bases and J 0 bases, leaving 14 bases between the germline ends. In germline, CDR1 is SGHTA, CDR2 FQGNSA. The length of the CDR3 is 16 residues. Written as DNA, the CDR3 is TGTGCCAGCAGCTGGCGACAGCGCGCAAGCACAGATACGCAGTATTTT. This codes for CASSWRQRASTDTQYF.

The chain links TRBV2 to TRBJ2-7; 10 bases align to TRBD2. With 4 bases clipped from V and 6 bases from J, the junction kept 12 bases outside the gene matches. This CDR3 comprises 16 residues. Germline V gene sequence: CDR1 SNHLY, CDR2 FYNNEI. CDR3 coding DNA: TGTGCCAGCAGTGGGAGCCCCAAGCGGGAGGGCCCCGAGCAGTACTTC. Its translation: CASSGSPKREGPEQYF.

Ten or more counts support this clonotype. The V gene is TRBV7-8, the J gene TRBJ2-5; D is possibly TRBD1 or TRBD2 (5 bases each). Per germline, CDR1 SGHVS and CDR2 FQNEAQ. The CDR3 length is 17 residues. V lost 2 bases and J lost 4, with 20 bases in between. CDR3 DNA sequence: TGTGCCAGCAGCTTACGGGGCCGGCACCAAACGTCAGAGACCCAGTACTTC. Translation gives CASSLRGRHQTSETQYF.

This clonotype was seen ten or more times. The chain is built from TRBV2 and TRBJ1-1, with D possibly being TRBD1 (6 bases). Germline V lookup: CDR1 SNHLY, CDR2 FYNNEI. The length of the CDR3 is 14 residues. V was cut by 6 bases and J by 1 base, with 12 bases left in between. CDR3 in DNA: TGTGCCAGCAGGAGGACAGAGCAGAACACTGAAGCTTTCTTT. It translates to CASRRTEQNTEAFF.

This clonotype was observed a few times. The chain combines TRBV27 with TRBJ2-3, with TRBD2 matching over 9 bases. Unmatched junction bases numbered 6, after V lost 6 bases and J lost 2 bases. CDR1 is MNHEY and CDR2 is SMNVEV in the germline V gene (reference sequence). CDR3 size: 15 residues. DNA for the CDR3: TGTGCCAGCAGCCCCCTAGCGGGGTACACAGATACGCAGTATTTT. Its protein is CASSPLAGYTDTQYF.

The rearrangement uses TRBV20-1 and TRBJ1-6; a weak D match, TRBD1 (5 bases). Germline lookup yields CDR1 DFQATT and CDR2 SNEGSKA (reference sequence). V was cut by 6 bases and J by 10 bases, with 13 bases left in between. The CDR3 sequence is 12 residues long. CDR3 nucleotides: TGCAGTGCCCAAGGAGGGGACTCACCCCTCCACTTT. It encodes CSAQGGDSPLHF.

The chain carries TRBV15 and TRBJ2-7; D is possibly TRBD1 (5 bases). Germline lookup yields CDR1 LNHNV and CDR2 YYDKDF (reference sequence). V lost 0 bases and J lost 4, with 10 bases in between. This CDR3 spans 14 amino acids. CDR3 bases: TGTGCCACCAGCAGAGAGGGCAGGGCGTACGAGCAGTACTTC. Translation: CATSREGRAYEQYF.

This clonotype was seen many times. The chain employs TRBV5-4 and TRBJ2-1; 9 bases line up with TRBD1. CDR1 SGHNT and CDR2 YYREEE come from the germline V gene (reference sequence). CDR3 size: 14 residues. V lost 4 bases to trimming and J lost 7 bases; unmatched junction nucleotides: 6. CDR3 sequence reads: CASSAGQGRNEQFF. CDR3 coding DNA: TGTGCCAGCAGCGCGGGACAGGGACGGAATGAGCAGTTCTTC.

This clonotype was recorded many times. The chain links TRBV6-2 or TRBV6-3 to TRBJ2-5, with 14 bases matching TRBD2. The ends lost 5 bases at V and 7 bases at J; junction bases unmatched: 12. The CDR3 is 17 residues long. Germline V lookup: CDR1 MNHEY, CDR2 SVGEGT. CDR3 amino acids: CASSAQGLAGGNLTQYF. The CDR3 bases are TGTGCCAGCAGTGCCCAAGGACTAGCGGGAGGCAACTTGACCCAGTACTTC.

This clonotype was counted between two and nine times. The CDR3 region is CASSLRGIGNTIYF. DNA of the CDR3: TGTGCCAGCAGCTTACGGGGAATTGGAAACACCATATATTTT. The chain has TRBV7-9 and TRBJ1-3, with no clear D. The V and J ends lost 2 bases and 3 bases respectively, with 8 bases between them. CDR1 SEHNR and CDR2 FQNEAQ come from the germline V gene (reference sequence). The CDR3 sequence is 14 residues long.

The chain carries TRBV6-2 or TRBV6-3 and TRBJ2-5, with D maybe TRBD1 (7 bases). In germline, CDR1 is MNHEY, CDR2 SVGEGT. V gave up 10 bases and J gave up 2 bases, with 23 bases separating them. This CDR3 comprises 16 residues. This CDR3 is CAINNRDQGGQETQYF. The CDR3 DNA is TGTGCCATCAACAACCGGGACCAGGGGGGACAAGAGACCCAGTACTTC.

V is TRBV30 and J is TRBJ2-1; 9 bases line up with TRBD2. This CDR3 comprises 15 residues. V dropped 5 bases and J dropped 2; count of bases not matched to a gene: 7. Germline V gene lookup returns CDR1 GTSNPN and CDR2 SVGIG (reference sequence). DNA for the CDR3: TGTGCCTGGTCCCGTTCTAGCGGGACCTACAATGAGCAGTTCTTC. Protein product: CAWSRSSGTYNEQFF.

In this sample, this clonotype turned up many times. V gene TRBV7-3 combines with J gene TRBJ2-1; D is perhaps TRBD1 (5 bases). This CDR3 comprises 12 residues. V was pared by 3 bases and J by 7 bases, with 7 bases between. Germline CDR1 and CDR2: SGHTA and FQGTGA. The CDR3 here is CASSFQGNEQFF. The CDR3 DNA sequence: TGTGCCAGCAGCTTTCAGGGTAATGAGCAGTTCTTC.

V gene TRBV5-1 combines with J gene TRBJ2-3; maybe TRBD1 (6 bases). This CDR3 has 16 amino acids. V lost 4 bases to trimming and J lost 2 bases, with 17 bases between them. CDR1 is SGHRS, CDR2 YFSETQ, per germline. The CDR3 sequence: CASSPPGQVPTDTQYF. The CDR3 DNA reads TGCGCCAGCAGCCCCCCGGGACAAGTCCCCACAGATACGCAGTATTTT.

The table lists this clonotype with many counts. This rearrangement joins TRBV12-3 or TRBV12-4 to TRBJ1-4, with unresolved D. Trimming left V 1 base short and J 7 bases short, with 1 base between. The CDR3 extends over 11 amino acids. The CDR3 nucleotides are TGTGCCAGCAGTTTAGGTGAAAAACTGTTTTTT. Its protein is CASSLGEKLFF.

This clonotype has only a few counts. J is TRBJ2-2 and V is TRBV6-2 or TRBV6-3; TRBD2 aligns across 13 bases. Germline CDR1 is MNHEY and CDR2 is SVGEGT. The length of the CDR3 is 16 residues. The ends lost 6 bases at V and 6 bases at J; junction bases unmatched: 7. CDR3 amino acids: CASRRTSGSSAGELFF. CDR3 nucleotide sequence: TGTGCCAGCAGGCGGACTAGCGGGAGTTCGGCCGGGGAGCTGTTTTTT.

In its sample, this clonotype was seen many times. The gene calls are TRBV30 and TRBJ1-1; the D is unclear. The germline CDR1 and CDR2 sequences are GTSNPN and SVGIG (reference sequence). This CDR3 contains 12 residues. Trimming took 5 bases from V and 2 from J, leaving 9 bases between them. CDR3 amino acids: CAWCCSNTEAFF. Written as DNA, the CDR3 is TGTGCCTGGTGTTGCAGCAACACTGAAGCTTTCTTT.

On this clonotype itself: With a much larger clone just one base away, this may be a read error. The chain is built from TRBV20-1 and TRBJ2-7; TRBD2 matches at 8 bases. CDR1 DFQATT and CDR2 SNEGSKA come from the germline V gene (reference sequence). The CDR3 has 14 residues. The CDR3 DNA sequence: TGCGGTGCTCAAGGTCCGGGAGGGCCGAGGGAGCAGTACTTC. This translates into CGAQGPGGPREQYF.